Below, 24 T cell receptor beta chains from the same sample are listed, as sequenced in a study of shared clonotypes between healthy human individuals. The table came from immunoSEQ multiplex PCR; TCRdb's copy has only in-frame clones and leaves some out. The table includes a few million clones, approximately 93% detected once. The specimen was naive CD4+ T cells from PBMCs. Described subset: CD45RA+ positively selected. These TCRs come from a man aged 18 to 29 in good health. Some clones in this sample may be carry-over from other donors' samples.

The gene calls are TRBV28 and TRBJ1-4, with unresolved D. Trimming stripped 5 bases from V and 10 bases from J, with 14 bases between. This CDR3 contains 13 residues. Germline V lookup: CDR1 MDHEN, CDR2 SYDVKM. This CDR3 is CASSSRTPLKLFF. The CDR3 nucleotides read TGTGCCAGCAGTAGTCGAACTCCCTTAAAACTGTTTTTT.

As to this clone: At the DNA level, this CDR3 is encoded by other sequences in the same sample as well. This chain links TRBV6-6 with TRBJ1-2; TRBD1 matches 7 bases. The CDR3 contains 13 residues. Germline V gives CDR1 MNHNY, CDR2 SVGAGI (reference sequence). V lost 5 bases and J lost 6; bases outside the gene matches: 6. This CDR3 is CASSVTGVDGYTF. As DNA, the CDR3 is TGTGCCAGCAGTGTCACAGGGGTAGATGGCTACACCTTC.

V is TRBV10-1 and J is TRBJ2-5; 10 positions agree with TRBD2. V lost 3 bases, J lost 5 bases, and 6 bases stayed unmatched. CDR3 length: 15 amino acids. CDR1 is WNHNN and CDR2 is SYGVQD in the germline V gene (reference sequence). Here the CDR3 DNA reads TGCGCCAGCAGTGACGGGAGCGGGAGGGGGGAGACCCAGTACTTC. Amino acid sequence: CASSDGSGRGETQYF.

V usage is TRBV7-2 and J usage is TRBJ2-7; no firm D call. The CDR3 loop spans 11 amino acids. CDR1 is SGHTA, CDR2 FQGNSA, per germline. Trimming left V 5 bases short and J 3 bases short, with 5 bases between. The CDR3: CASSVYYEQYF. The CDR3 bases are TGTGCCAGCAGCGTCTACTACGAGCAGTACTTC.

The V and J genes are TRBV29-1 and TRBJ2-1; D unresolved. The CDR3 has 14 residues. Germline V lookup: CDR1 SQVTM, CDR2 ANQGSEA. V gave up 4 bases and J gave up 9 bases, with 19 bases separating them. The CDR3 protein is CSVGKVWLSGEQFF. CDR3 bases: TGCAGCGTTGGTAAGGTTTGGTTGAGTGGTGAGCAGTTCTTC.

The chain recombines TRBV5-1 with TRBJ2-5; D not certain. The CDR3 contains 14 residues. V was cut by 0 bases and J by 5 bases, with 11 bases left in between. CDR1 is SGHRS and CDR2 is YFSETQ in the germline V gene. This CDR3 reads CASSLDGPGETQYF. The DNA of the CDR3 is TGCGCCAGCAGCTTGGACGGCCCTGGGGAGACCCAGTACTTC.

V and J are TRBV2 and TRBJ1-4, with D possibly TRBD1 on 5 matching bases. V was clipped by 5 bases and J by 0 bases, with 10 bases between them. The CDR3 length is 15 residues. The germline V gene has CDR1 SNHLY and CDR2 FYNNEI. The CDR3 region is CASSQQVATNEKLFF. The CDR3 nucleotides read TGTGCCAGCAGTCAACAGGTAGCAACTAATGAAAAACTGTTTTTT.

This clone was detected once. The V gene is TRBV12-5, the J gene TRBJ1-1; D is undetermined. The CDR3 is 13 residues long. Germline CDR1 LGHNT, CDR2 FRNRAP. V was shortened by 6 bases and J by 0 bases, with 8 bases between the two germline ends. CDR3 coding DNA: TGTGCTAGTGGGGAGCAGCTGAACACTGAAGCTTTCTTT. This translates into CASGEQLNTEAFF.

The V gene is TRBV18, the J gene TRBJ2-7, with a tentative D call TRBD2 (5 bases). Germline CDR1 is KGHSH and CDR2 is LQKENI. CDR3 length: 12 amino acids. Trimming took off 6 bases at V and 6 bases at J, with 12 bases between the two ends. As DNA, the CDR3 is TGTGCCAGCTCCCCAGCGGTGGGCGAGCAGTACTTC. The encoded protein is CASSPAVGEQYF.

The CDR3 DNA sequence: TGTGCCAGCAGTTACTCGAGGGGGTGGAATCAGCCCCAGCATTTT. This translates into CASSYSRGWNQPQHF. This sequence joins TRBV6-5 and TRBJ1-5; possibly TRBD1 for D (6 bases). With 0 bases removed from V and 4 bases from J, the gap between germline ends came to 10 bases. The CDR3 is made up of 15 amino acids. CDR1 is MNHEY and CDR2 is SVGAGI in the germline V gene.

For this clone: Other DNA sequences from this sample encode an identical CDR3 as well. This chain connects TRBV29-1 to TRBJ2-5; D unresolved. The V end lost 4 bases, the J end lost 5 bases, and 5 bases lay between the germline ends. The CDR3 totals 10 residues. CDR1 is SQVTM, CDR2 ANQGSEA, per germline. CDR3 DNA: TGCAGCGTTGGGGCTGAGACCCAGTACTTC. It translates to CSVGAETQYF.

The chain links TRBV11-2 to TRBJ2-2; 11 bases align to TRBD1. Germline V gives CDR1 SGHAT, CDR2 FQNNGV. V lost 3 bases and J lost 2; bases outside the gene matches: 2. The CDR3 is 16 residues long. CDR3 nucleotide sequence: TGTGCCAGCAGCTTCTGGACAGGGGGCAACACCGGGGAGCTGTTTTTT. It codes for CASSFWTGGNTGELFF. The full variable domain, its missing parts supplied by reference TRBV11-2 and TRBJ2-2, is EAGVAQSPRYKIIEKRQSVAFWCNPISGHATLYWYQQILGQGPKLLIQFQNNGVVDDSQLPKDRFSAERLKGVDSTLKIQPAKLEDSAVYLCASSFWTGGNTGELFFGEGSRLTVL.

The chain combines TRBV5-5 with TRBJ1-2; D may be TRBD1 (5 bases). CDR1 and CDR2 from the germline V gene are SGHKS and YYEKEE (reference sequence). The CDR3 runs to 16 residues. The ends were cut back, 5 bases at V and 1 base at J, with 18 bases in the middle. The DNA for the CDR3 is TGTGCCAGCAGTCCCCTCTCGGGACTGAATAACTATGGCTACACCTTC. Its translation is CASSPLSGLNNYGYTF.

The chain carries TRBV7-3 and TRBJ1-5; D might be TRBD1 (6 bases). From germline, CDR1 is SGHTA and CDR2 FQGTGA. Trimming stripped 5 bases from V and 0 bases from J, with 17 bases between. The CDR3 sequence is 17 residues long. CDR3 protein: CASSPKAGDDSNQPQHF. The CDR3 coding sequence is TGTGCCAGCAGCCCCAAGGCAGGGGACGATAGCAATCAGCCCCAGCATTTT.

The chain combines TRBV19 with TRBJ1-2; D not resolved. This CDR3 is 14 amino acids long. The germline V gene has CDR1 LNHDA and CDR2 SQIVND (reference sequence). Trimming stripped 7 bases from V and 0 bases from J, with 12 bases between. The CDR3 nucleotides read TGTGCCAGTACCGGAAGACCATCTAACTATGGCTACACCTTC. This gives the protein CASTGRPSNYGYTF.

About this clone itself: Distinct nucleotide sequences in the sample also encode this CDR3. The chain combines TRBV7-2 with TRBJ2-3; TRBD2 is a possible D gene (5 bases). The CDR3 has 14 amino acids. Germline loops: CDR1 SGHTA, CDR2 FQGNSA. V was shortened by 1 base and J by 6 bases, with 11 bases between the two germline ends. This CDR3 reads CASSLGLASDTQYF. DNA for the CDR3: TGTGCCAGCAGCTTAGGCCTAGCCTCCGATACGCAGTATTTT.

The chain carries TRBV5-4 and TRBJ2-5, with D unresolved. Germline V gene lookup returns CDR1 SGHNT and CDR2 YYREEE (reference sequence). V was clipped by 2 bases and J by 0 bases, with 5 bases between them. The CDR3 covers 13 residues. The DNA of the CDR3 is TGTGCCAGCAGCTTAAGGAACCAAGAGACCCAGTACTTC. Protein sequence: CASSLRNQETQYF.

This clone was seen a single time. The chain has TRBV13 and TRBJ1-2, with 7 bases identical to TRBD1. This CDR3 is built from 14 residues. J lost 10 bases, V lost 5 bases, and 13 bases had no gene match. CDR1 and CDR2 (germline): PRHDT, FYEKMQ (reference sequence). The CDR3 sequence is CASSPSPGQVFYTF. CDR3 in DNA: TGTGCCAGCAGCCCTAGCCCAGGACAGGTCTTCTACACCTTC.

The gene calls are TRBV11-2 and TRBJ2-1; 9 positions agree with TRBD1. This CDR3 comprises 16 residues. CDR1 is SGHAT and CDR2 is FQNNGV in the germline V gene. V lost 5 bases, J lost 7 bases, and 12 bases stayed unmatched. DNA of the CDR3: TGTGCCAGCAGCCAGGAGAAGAACAGGGGGCCTAATGAGCAGTTCTTC. It specifies CASSQEKNRGPNEQFF.

The chain uses TRBV7-2 and TRBJ2-7, with D unresolved. This CDR3 spans 13 amino acids. Germline V gene sequence: CDR1 SGHTA, CDR2 FQGNSA. Between the trimmed V and J ends, which lost 1 base and 3 bases, there was a span of 7 bases. The CDR3 reads CASSLGSYYEQYF. The CDR3 bases are TGTGCCAGCAGCTTAGGCTCGTACTACGAGCAGTACTTC.

The chain carries TRBV18 and TRBJ2-1; 7 positions agree with TRBD1. From germline, CDR1 is KGHSH and CDR2 LQKENI. Unmatched junction bases numbered 8, after V lost 6 bases and J lost 6 bases. The CDR3 covers 14 residues. The DNA for the CDR3 is TGTGCCAGCTCGCCGGACAGGCGAGGCAATGAGCAGTTCTTC. Its protein is CASSPDRRGNEQFF.

The V call is TRBV12-2, the J call TRBJ1-2. TRBV12-2 is classified as a pseudogene. This CDR3 region has 13 residues. CDR3 coding DNA: TGTGCAAGTCGCTTAGAGCGGGGACACGGCTACACCTTC. Protein sequence: CASRLERGHGYTF.

This chain uses TRBV11-2 with TRBJ1-1, with a tentative D call TRBD1 (5 bases). The V end was cut by 5 bases, the J end by 2 bases, with 12 bases between. CDR1 and CDR2 from the germline V gene are SGHAT and FQNNGV. The CDR3 consists of 14 residues. The CDR3 bases are TGTGCCAGCAGCCCAGGGAGGATAAACACTGAAGCTTTCTTT. Protein sequence: CASSPGRINTEAFF.

The chain uses TRBV4-3 and TRBJ2-1; TRBD2 agrees at 8 bases. V lost 4 bases and J lost 5; bases outside the gene matches: 13. CDR1 and CDR2 from the germline V gene are LGHNA and YSLEER. The CDR3 has 17 residues. CDR3 DNA: TGCGCCAGCAGCCCCGCTTTGGCGGGAGGCGTCAACAATGAGCAGTTCTTC. Protein: CASSPALAGGVNNEQFF.